These T cell receptor beta chains were read from a single sample in a study of T-cell reconstitution after alpha-beta-depleted transplantation in children. TCRdb reprocessed the PCR reads with MiXCR, giving one entry per CDR3 protein. The repertoire holds about 690,000 distinct CDR3 sequences, with roughly 17% as singletons. The sample here was PBMCs from the stem cell graft donor, taken from the stem cell graft. These receptors were taken from a human donor who donated a stem cell graft to a child with acute myeloid leukemia. CDR3s include the opening cysteine and the closing phenylalanine or tryptophan. Each record gives: V gene, D gene, clone size, J gene, CDR3 protein. A D gene is named only where the DNA matches it firmly. Some rows mark clone size as missing; the rest say once, few, many or name a class of expanded clone.

>TRBV29-1|TRBD2|many|TRBJ2-3
CSSDPGLGTDTQYF
>TRBV20-1|TRBD2|few|TRBJ2-3
CSARLLAGGTDTQYF
>TRBV21-1|.|.|TRBJ1-6
CASGTGRSYNSPLHF
>TRBV7-2|.|many|TRBJ2-7
CASSLGLVSYEQYF
>TRBV4-1|.|.|TRBJ2-3
CASSQDPPGRSTDTQYF
>TRBV5-1|.|.|TRBJ1-1
CASSLDGGGGGAFF
>TRBV3-1|TRBD1|.|TRBJ1-6
CASSQGTGTGHNSPLHF
>TRBV29-1|.|many|TRBJ1-2
CSVEGAGLFLGYTF
>TRBV12-3/TRBV12-4|TRBD1|few|TRBJ2-6
CASSSTGEGANVLTF
>TRBV6-1|.|few|TRBJ2-2
CASSRIENTGELFF
>TRBV12-3/TRBV12-4|TRBD1|few|TRBJ1-5
CASSFDRGRQPQHF
>TRBV30|.|few|TRBJ2-1
CALEPRGDEQFF
>TRBV24-1|TRBD1|.|TRBJ2-3
CATSDLLGGPTDTQYF
>TRBV28|.|.|TRBJ2-5
CASSGPGTETQYF
>TRBV20-1|.|many|TRBJ1-4
CSARTGGGLEKLFF
>TRBV20-1|TRBD1|many|TRBJ1-1
CSARGPGQKDTEAFF